This T cell receptor beta chain was identified in a study of control samples from healthy donors and cancer patients. This CDR3 has 13 amino acids. Germline V gives CDR1 KGHSH, CDR2 LQKENI. V was pared by 5 bases and J by 7 bases, with 14 bases between. Assay: immunoSEQ multiplex PCR; the TCRdb copy retains only in-frame clones and omits some. Among about 190,000 clones listed, 91% were seen once. Sample: blood. This TCR was sampled from a man aged 25-40 years in good health. The chain is built from TRBV18 and TRBJ1-1; D not resolved. In DNA form, the CDR3 reads TGTGCCAGCTCATCACTCGGTGGGGTTGAAGCTTTCTTT. Its protein product is CASSSLGGVEAFF.